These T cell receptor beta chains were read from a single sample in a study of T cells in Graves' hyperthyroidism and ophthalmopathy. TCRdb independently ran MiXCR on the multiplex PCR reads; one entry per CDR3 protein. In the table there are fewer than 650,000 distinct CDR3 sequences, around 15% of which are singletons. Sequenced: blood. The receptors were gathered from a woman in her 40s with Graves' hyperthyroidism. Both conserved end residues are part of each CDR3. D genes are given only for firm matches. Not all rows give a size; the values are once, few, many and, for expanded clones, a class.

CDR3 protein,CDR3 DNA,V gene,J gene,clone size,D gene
CASSTSGRVTDTQYF,TGTGCCAGCAGTACAAGCGGGAGAGTAACAGATACGCAGTATTTT,TRBV28,TRBJ2-3,many,TRBD2
CASSVGTANTGELFF,TGTGCCAGCAGCGTAGGGACAGCTAACACCGGGGAGCTGTTTTTT,TRBV9,TRBJ2-2,-,-
CASSYTSGRSDTQYF,TGCGCCAGCAGCTACACTAGCGGGAGGTCAGATACGCAGTATTTT,TRBV10-2,TRBJ2-3,-,TRBD2
CASSLRRTSGSVTDTQYF,TGTGCCAGCAGCCTCAGACGGACTAGCGGGAGTGTAACAGATACGCAGTATTTT,TRBV3-1,TRBJ2-3,many,TRBD2
CAISDSDTEAFF,TGTGCCATCAGTGACAGTGACACTGAAGCTTTCTTT,TRBV10-3,TRBJ1-1,many,-
CASSQRDGNQPQHF,TGTGCCAGCTCACAGAGGGATGGCAATCAGCCCCAGCATTTT,TRBV18,TRBJ1-5,many,-
CASSNTGANVLTF,TGTGCCAGCAGTAACACTGGGGCCAACGTCCTGACTTTC,TRBV6-5,TRBJ2-6,few,-
CSARPGSFNEKLFF,TGCAGTGCTAGACCCGGGTCCTTTAATGAAAAACTGTTTTTT,TRBV20-1,TRBJ1-4,-,-
CASGGLAYEQYF,TGTGCCAGCGGAGGACTAGCCTACGAGCAGTACTTC,TRBV27,TRBJ2-7,many,TRBD2
CASSLVPVSYEQYF,TGTGCCAGCAGCTTAGTTCCCGTCTCCTACGAGCAGTACTTC,TRBV11-2,TRBJ2-7,many,-
CASSGWSGNTIYF,TGTGCCAGCAGTGGTTGGTCTGGAAACACCATATATTTT,TRBV6-1,TRBJ1-3,many,-